This TCR beta chain came from a study of immune cell composition in non-small cell lung cancer. The overall study: Tumours were mainly lung adenocarcinoma or squamous cell carcinoma. Findings of the study overall: Lung squamous cell carcinoma tumours had significantly higher top 10 clone scores and productive clonality than lung adenocarcinoma.

The ends lost 5 bases at V and 7 bases at J; junction bases unmatched: 13. Germline-derived CDR1 and CDR2 are GTSNPN and SVGIG (reference sequence). The CDR3 is made up of 14 amino acids. Assay: immunoSEQ multiplex PCR; the TCRdb copy retains only in-frame clones and omits some. The sample comprises about 2,200 clones, 70% to 90% of which are singletons, and under 3.5% rests with the top ten. Template was genomic DNA from frozen, unsorted single-cell suspensions. Concerning this clone itself: Its antigen is unidentified.

The rearrangement joins TRBV30 to TRBJ1-2; 7 bases are shared with TRBD1. This TCR was sampled from a human donor with non-small cell lung cancer. Sequences were obtained from lung tumor tissue. CDR3 in DNA: TGTGCCTGGGAAAACAGGGGTGGATGGGGTGGCTACACCTTC. This codes for CAWENRGGWGGYTF.